This TCR beta chain was retrieved from a study of CD8 T cells in ankylosing spondylitis. This clonotype was seen a few times. Its antigen is currently unknown. TCRdb fed the 5' RACE reads into MiXCR, producing one record per CDR3 protein. The sample shows roughly 230,000 distinct CDR3 sequences, roughly a tenth of them seen only once. Trimming removed 3 bases from V and 4 bases from J; junction bases left unmatched: 3. The germline V gene encodes CDR1 SGHTA and CDR2 FQGNSA. CDR3 length: 14 residues. Findings and limits, study-wide: Disease-linked clones reportedly concentrated significantly in matched ankylosing spondylitis synovial fluid. Blood of patients with ankylosing spondylitis appeared to be characterized by a TCR beta motif of eight or nine highly homologous variants. Disease-linked clones had a CD8+ phenotype and relatively low frequency in peripheral blood. Past research had described some motif variants in reactive arthritis synovial fluid and blood.

The chain links TRBV7-2 to TRBJ2-7; 10 bases match TRBD2. Sequenced sample: blood, either unsorted or a sorted T cell fraction (not recorded which). The sequence came from a male donor with ankylosing spondylitis or in good health (not recorded which). The CDR3 protein is CASSFASGGYEQYF. The DNA of the CDR3 is TGTGCCAGCAGCTTTGCTAGCGGGGGTTACGAGCAGTACTTC.